A selection of T cell receptor beta chains follows, all from one sample in a study of blood T cell repertoires in COVID-19. Sequencing was performed with immunoSEQ multiplex PCR; in TCRdb, only in-frame clones are kept and a portion is missing. Of 400,000 to 550,000 clones in the sample, nearly 90% were seen once. Sequencing was done on a sample of PBMCs or T cells enriched from blood (not recorded which). The receptor source for this set is a woman in her late teens or twenties with acute COVID-19. CDR3s include the opening cysteine and the closing phenylalanine or tryptophan. Each record gives: D gene, J gene, clone size, V gene, CDR3 protein, CDR3 DNA. D genes are given only for firm matches. Not every row has a clone size; where given, it reads once, few, many or a size class.

D gene: TRBD1; J gene: TRBJ1-1; clone size: -; V gene: TRBV19; CDR3 protein: CASSKSYGQGSTEAFF; CDR3 DNA: TGTGCCAGTAGTAAAAGCTATGGACAGGGAAGCACTGAAGCTTTCTTT
D gene: TRBD1; J gene: TRBJ1-2; clone size: -; V gene: TRBV3-1/TRBV3-2; CDR3 protein: CASSPSPGGRGYTF; CDR3 DNA: TGTGCCAGCAGCCCATCCCCAGGGGGACGCGGCTACACCTTC
D gene: TRBD2; J gene: TRBJ2-1; clone size: -; V gene: TRBV6-1; CDR3 protein: CASSEVWTSGGNEQFF; CDR3 DNA: TGTGCCAGCAGTGAAGTGTGGACTAGCGGGGGGAATGAGCAGTTCTTC
D gene: TRBD2; J gene: TRBJ2-1; clone size: once; V gene: TRBV6-5; CDR3 protein: CASGKASGNNEQFF; CDR3 DNA: TGTGCCAGCGGAAAGGCTAGCGGAAACAATGAGCAGTTCTTC
D gene: TRBD2; J gene: TRBJ2-1; clone size: -; V gene: TRBV10-1; CDR3 protein: CASSESIVGGPNNEQFF; CDR3 DNA: TGCGCCAGCAGTGAGTCGATTGTGGGAGGGCCTAACAATGAGCAGTTCTTC
D gene: -; J gene: TRBJ1-2; clone size: -; V gene: TRBV5-5; CDR3 protein: CASSLAMSGVAYGYTF; CDR3 DNA: TGTGCCAGCAGCTTGGCCATGTCAGGGGTGGCCTATGGCTACACCTTC
D gene: -; J gene: TRBJ2-5; clone size: -; V gene: TRBV5-4; CDR3 protein: CASSLPGLKETQYF; CDR3 DNA: TGTGCCAGCAGCTTACCGGGACTTAAAGAGACCCAGTACTTC
D gene: -; J gene: TRBJ2-1; clone size: -; V gene: TRBV7-2; CDR3 protein: CASSLSWTDNEQFF; CDR3 DNA: TGTGCCAGCAGCTTATCTTGGACAGACAATGAGCAGTTCTTC
D gene: TRBD1; J gene: TRBJ1-4; clone size: -; V gene: TRBV28; CDR3 protein: CAVLTGADEKLFF; CDR3 DNA: TGTGCCGTCCTAACAGGGGCGGATGAAAAACTGTTTTTT
D gene: TRBD2; J gene: TRBJ2-1; clone size: -; V gene: TRBV27; CDR3 protein: CASSTIAGESNEQFF; CDR3 DNA: TGTGCCAGCAGTACCATAGCGGGAGAAAGTAATGAGCAGTTCTTC
D gene: -; J gene: TRBJ2-5; clone size: -; V gene: TRBV18; CDR3 protein: CASSPDFEETQYF; CDR3 DNA: TGTGCCAGCTCACCTGACTTTGAAGAGACCCAGTACTTC
D gene: -; J gene: TRBJ1-2; clone size: -; V gene: TRBV5-1; CDR3 protein: CASSLGGYGYTF; CDR3 DNA: TGCGCCAGCAGCTTGGGAGGATATGGCTACACCTTC
D gene: TRBD2; J gene: TRBJ2-1; clone size: once; V gene: TRBV19; CDR3 protein: CASSIPAGARNEQFF; CDR3 DNA: TGTGCCAGTAGTATCCCAGCGGGAGCGAGGAATGAGCAGTTCTTC
D gene: -; J gene: TRBJ2-7; clone size: -; V gene: TRBV5-6; CDR3 protein: CASSGGYLSYEQYF; CDR3 DNA: TGTGCCAGCAGCGGAGGGTATTTGTCCTACGAGCAGTACTTC
D gene: -; J gene: TRBJ1-5; clone size: -; V gene: TRBV28; CDR3 protein: CASSFQAINQPQHF; CDR3 DNA: TGTGCCAGCAGTTTTCAGGCCATTAATCAGCCCCAGCATTTT
D gene: -; J gene: TRBJ1-5; clone size: -; V gene: TRBV7-2; CDR3 protein: CASSSSDFQPQHF; CDR3 DNA: TGTGCCAGCAGCTCCAGTGACTTTCAGCCCCAGCATTTT
D gene: TRBD2; J gene: TRBJ2-1; clone size: few; V gene: TRBV7-2; CDR3 protein: CASSPPGLAGGNEQFF; CDR3 DNA: TGTGCCAGCAGCCCCCCGGGACTAGCGGGTGGGAATGAGCAGTTCTTC
D gene: TRBD1; J gene: TRBJ2-5; clone size: -; V gene: TRBV2; CDR3 protein: CASSWDSQETQYF; CDR3 DNA: TGTGCCAGCAGTTGGGACAGCCAAGAGACCCAGTACTTC
D gene: TRBD2; J gene: TRBJ2-2; clone size: -; V gene: TRBV9; CDR3 protein: CASNRGGVPGELFF; CDR3 DNA: TGTGCCAGCAACCGGGGGGGAGTCCCCGGGGAGCTGTTTTTT
D gene: -; J gene: TRBJ1-5; clone size: once; V gene: TRBV12-5; CDR3 protein: CASGGDTDWQPQHF; CDR3 DNA: TGTGCTAGTGGTGGTGACACAGATTGGCAGCCCCAGCATTTT
D gene: TRBD2; J gene: TRBJ2-7; clone size: -; V gene: TRBV19; CDR3 protein: CASSPGLAEIYEQYF; CDR3 DNA: TGTGCCAGTAGTCCGGGACTAGCGGAGATATACGAGCAGTACTTC
D gene: -; J gene: TRBJ1-2; clone size: -; V gene: TRBV6-2/TRBV6-3; CDR3 protein: CASSSSVGGDLYGYTF; CDR3 DNA: TGTGCCAGCAGTTCCTCTGTAGGAGGGGACCTCTATGGCTACACCTTC
D gene: -; J gene: TRBJ2-1; clone size: few; V gene: TRBV10-2; CDR3 protein: CASSEASVALYNEQFF; CDR3 DNA: TGCGCCAGCAGTGAGGCTAGCGTCGCCCTCTACAATGAGCAGTTCTTC
D gene: TRBD2; J gene: TRBJ2-5; clone size: once; V gene: TRBV6-2/TRBV6-3; CDR3 protein: CASSYRGGAETQYF; CDR3 DNA: TGTGCCAGCAGTTACCGCGGGGGGGCGGAGACCCAGTACTTC
D gene: -; J gene: TRBJ2-1; clone size: -; V gene: TRBV2; CDR3 protein: CATSGSRVNEQFF; CDR3 DNA: TGTGCCACCAGTGGGTCCAGGGTCAATGAGCAGTTCTTC
D gene: TRBD1; J gene: TRBJ1-3; clone size: -; V gene: TRBV13; CDR3 protein: CASSQFSRGGNTIYF; CDR3 DNA: TGTGCCAGCAGCCAATTCTCCAGGGGGGGAAACACCATATATTTT
D gene: -; J gene: TRBJ2-5; clone size: -; V gene: TRBV29-1; CDR3 protein: CSVPLEERQETQYF; CDR3 DNA: TGCAGCGTCCCCCTCGAGGAACGGCAAGAGACCCAGTACTTC
D gene: -; J gene: TRBJ2-1; clone size: -; V gene: TRBV11-2; CDR3 protein: CASSLAGETYNEQFF; CDR3 DNA: TGTGCCAGCAGCTTAGCGGGAGAAACCTACAATGAGCAGTTCTTC
D gene: -; J gene: TRBJ2-7; clone size: -; V gene: TRBV6-6; CDR3 protein: CASSYVETGEQYF; CDR3 DNA: TGTGCCAGCAGTTACGTGGAAACGGGGGAGCAGTACTTC
D gene: TRBD1; J gene: TRBJ1-1; clone size: -; V gene: TRBV28; CDR3 protein: CASSKGQGNTEAFF; CDR3 DNA: TGTGCCAGCAGCAAGGGACAGGGGAACACTGAAGCTTTCTTT
D gene: -; J gene: TRBJ1-1; clone size: -; V gene: TRBV3-1/TRBV3-2; CDR3 protein: CASSQRNTEAFF; CDR3 DNA: TGTGCCAGCAGCCAGAGAAACACTGAAGCTTTCTTT
D gene: TRBD2; J gene: TRBJ2-7; clone size: -; V gene: TRBV20-1; CDR3 protein: CSASGPASGSYEQYF; CDR3 DNA: TGCAGTGCTAGTGGTCCGGCTAGCGGGAGTTACGAGCAGTACTTC
D gene: TRBD1; J gene: TRBJ2-7; clone size: few; V gene: TRBV5-5; CDR3 protein: CASSVAGTGSLEQYF; CDR3 DNA: TGTGCCAGCAGCGTCGCGGGGACAGGGAGTCTCGAGCAGTACTTC
D gene: TRBD2; J gene: TRBJ2-5; clone size: -; V gene: TRBV18; CDR3 protein: CASSPPDRGGTQYF; CDR3 DNA: TGTGCCAGCTCACCTCCGGATCGGGGGGGGACCCAGTACTTC
D gene: -; J gene: TRBJ2-1; clone size: -; V gene: TRBV25-1; CDR3 protein: CASSDPGDSSSYNEQFF; CDR3 DNA: TGTGCCAGCAGTGACCCCGGGGACTCGAGCTCCTACAATGAGCAGTTCTTC
D gene: TRBD1; J gene: TRBJ1-6; clone size: -; V gene: TRBV30; CDR3 protein: CAWSVSRVSTGALEPLHF; CDR3 DNA: TGTGCCTGGAGTGTGAGCCGCGTATCGACAGGGGCCTTAGAACCCCTCCACTTT
D gene: TRBD1; J gene: TRBJ1-2; clone size: -; V gene: TRBV3-1/TRBV3-2; CDR3 protein: CASSQDGQGRYGYTF; CDR3 DNA: TGTGCCAGCAGCCAAGATGGACAGGGCCGTTATGGCTACACCTTC
D gene: TRBD1; J gene: TRBJ1-5; clone size: -; V gene: TRBV5-1; CDR3 protein: CASSLDGTENSNQPQHF; CDR3 DNA: TGCGCCAGCAGCTTGGACGGGACAGAGAATAGCAATCAGCCCCAGCATTTT
D gene: TRBD2; J gene: TRBJ2-1; clone size: -; V gene: TRBV5-1; CDR3 protein: CASSLGGGYEQFF; CDR3 DNA: TGCGCCAGCAGCTTGGGGGGAGGGTATGAGCAGTTCTTC
D gene: TRBD2; J gene: TRBJ2-7; clone size: -; V gene: TRBV27; CDR3 protein: CASSLAGESYEQYF; CDR3 DNA: TGTGCCAGCAGTTTAGCGGGAGAGTCCTACGAGCAGTACTTC
D gene: TRBD1; J gene: TRBJ1-3; clone size: -; V gene: TRBV3-1/TRBV3-2; CDR3 protein: CASTPTGPSGNTIYF; CDR3 DNA: TGTGCCAGCACCCCGACAGGGCCCTCTGGAAACACCATATATTTT
D gene: -; J gene: TRBJ2-3; clone size: -; V gene: TRBV6-5; CDR3 protein: CASSSGFGGTDTQYF; CDR3 DNA: TGTGCCAGCAGTTCAGGGTTTGGGGGCACAGATACGCAGTATTTT
D gene: TRBD2; J gene: TRBJ2-4; clone size: -; V gene: TRBV2; CDR3 protein: CASSEARASGAKNIQYF; CDR3 DNA: TGTGCCAGCAGTGAAGCTCGAGCTAGCGGGGCCAAAAACATTCAGTACTTC
D gene: -; J gene: TRBJ2-3; clone size: -; V gene: TRBV11-2; CDR3 protein: CASTLGAVTDTQYF; CDR3 DNA: TGTGCCAGCACCCTGGGGGCGGTCACAGATACGCAGTATTTT